This T cell receptor (beta chain) was retrieved from a study of read filtering for tumor transcriptome and immune sequencing. Study background: R-ISS stage counts were under 10 for I, around 17 for II, 7 for III. IR-seq gave about 4.05 to 11 million TCR reads per sample; RNA-seq gave about 80 to 1273. Study-wide results and limits: Single-read clonotypes: about 82% of IR-seq clonotypes (around 3.6% of reads), around three quarters of RNA-seq clonotypes (approximately 45% of reads).

The library was built from roughly 400 ng RNA with molecular barcoded adaptors for alpha/delta and beta/gamma chains. TCRdb analysed the reads with MiXCR anew, one entry per CDR3 protein. Here the sample spans 75,000 to 90,000 distinct CDR3 sequences, approximately 13% being singletons. This clonotype has at least ten counts. As yet, its antigen is unknown. Sampling of bone marrow took place during active disease in every patient. Sequenced input: a population of CD138-negative cells sorted from bone marrow. The sequence derives from a donor at least 40 years old with multiple myeloma.

In nucleotides, the CDR3 is TGTGCCAGCAGTTACTCAGGAAGGGAGACCCAGTACTTC. Amino acids: CASSYSGRETQYF. The chain recombines TRBV6-5 with TRBJ2-5, with no clear D. The germline CDR1 and CDR2 sequences are MNHEY and SVGAGI. V was trimmed by 0 bases and J by 5 bases, leaving 7 bases between them. The CDR3 is 13 residues long.